This T cell receptor (beta chain) was found in a study of blood T cell repertoires in COVID-19. J lost 5 bases, V lost 1 base, and 2 bases had no gene match. Germline V gene data show CDR1 as GTSNPN and CDR2 as SVGIG (reference sequence). The CDR3 contains 14 residues. Profiled with immunoSEQ multiplex PCR; TCRdb holds only in-frame clones, not every one. This sample has some 110,000 clones, with about 89% found just once. This clone was seen repeatedly, ten times or more. The sequencing input was peripheral blood. The clonotype was recovered from a man aged 35 to 55 with acute or convalescent COVID-19. This rearrangement joins TRBV30 to TRBJ1-6, with TRBD1 identical over 7 bases. CDR3 in DNA: TGTGCCTGGAGTGGTGGACAGGATAATTCACCCCTCCACTTT. Encoded protein: CAWSGGQDNSPLHF.